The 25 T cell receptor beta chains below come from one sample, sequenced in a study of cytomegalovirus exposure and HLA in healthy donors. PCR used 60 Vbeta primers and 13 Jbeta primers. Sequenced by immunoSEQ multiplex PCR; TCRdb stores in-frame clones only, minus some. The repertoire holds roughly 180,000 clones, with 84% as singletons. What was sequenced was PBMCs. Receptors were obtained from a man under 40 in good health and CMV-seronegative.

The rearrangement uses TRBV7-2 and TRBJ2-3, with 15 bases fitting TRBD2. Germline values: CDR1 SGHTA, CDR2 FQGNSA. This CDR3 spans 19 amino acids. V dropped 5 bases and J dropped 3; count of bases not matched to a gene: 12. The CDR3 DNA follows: TGTGCCAGCAGCCCTCCGGGACTAGCGGGAGGCAAGGCGACAGATACGCAGTATTTT. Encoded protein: CASSPPGLAGGKATDTQYF.

The CDR3 sequence is CSVVQGPGYEQYF. The CDR3 DNA follows: TGCAGCGTTGTGCAGGGGCCTGGCTACGAGCAGTACTTC. The rearrangement joins TRBV29-1 to TRBJ2-7; D possibly corresponds to TRBD1 (6 bases). Germline values: CDR1 SQVTM, CDR2 ANQGSEA. The CDR3 has 13 residues. Trimming shortened V by 4 bases and J by 3 bases, and 13 bases separated the two germline ends.

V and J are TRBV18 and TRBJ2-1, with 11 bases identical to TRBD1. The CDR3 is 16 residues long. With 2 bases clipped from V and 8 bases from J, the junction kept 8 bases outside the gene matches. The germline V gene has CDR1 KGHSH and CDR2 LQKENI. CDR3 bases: TGTGCCAGCTCACCATTCGTCGGACAGGGGGCCGATGAGCAGTTCTTC. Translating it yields CASSPFVGQGADEQFF. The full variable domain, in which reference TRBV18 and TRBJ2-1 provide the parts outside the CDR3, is NAGVMQNPRHLVRRRGQEARLRCSPMKGHSHVYWYRQLPEEGLKFMVYLQKENIIDESGMPKERFSAEFPKEGPSILRIQQVVRGDSAAYFCASSPFVGQGADEQFFGPGTRLTVL.

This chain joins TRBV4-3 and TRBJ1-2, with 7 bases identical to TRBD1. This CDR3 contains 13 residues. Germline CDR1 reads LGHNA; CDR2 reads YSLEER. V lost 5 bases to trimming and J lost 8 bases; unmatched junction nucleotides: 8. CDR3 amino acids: CASSGDRLLGYTF. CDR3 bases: TGCGCCAGCAGCGGGGACAGACTTTTAGGCTACACCTTC.

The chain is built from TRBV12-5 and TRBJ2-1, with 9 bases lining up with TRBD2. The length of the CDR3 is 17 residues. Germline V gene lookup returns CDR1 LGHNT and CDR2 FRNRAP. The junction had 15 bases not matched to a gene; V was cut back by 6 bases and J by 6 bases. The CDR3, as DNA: TGTGCTAGTGGCAGTACCCCGGGCGGGGGGGTAGGCAATGAGCAGTTCTTC. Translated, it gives CASGSTPGGGVGNEQFF.

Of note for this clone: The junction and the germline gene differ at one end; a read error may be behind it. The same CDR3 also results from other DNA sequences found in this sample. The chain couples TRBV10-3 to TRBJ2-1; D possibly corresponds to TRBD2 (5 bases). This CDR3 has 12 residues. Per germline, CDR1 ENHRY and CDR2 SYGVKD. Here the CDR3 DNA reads TGCGCCATCGGGTTAGCGCGCAATGAGCAGTTCTTC. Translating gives CAIGLARNEQFF.

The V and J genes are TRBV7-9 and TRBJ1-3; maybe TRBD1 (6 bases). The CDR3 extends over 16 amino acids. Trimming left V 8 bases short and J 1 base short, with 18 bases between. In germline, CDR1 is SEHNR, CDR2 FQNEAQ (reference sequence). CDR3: CASPGGVGGSGNTIYF. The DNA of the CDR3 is TGTGCCAGCCCTGGGGGCGTCGGAGGATCTGGAAACACCATATATTTT. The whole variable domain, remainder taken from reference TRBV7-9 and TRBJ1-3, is DTGVSQNPRHKITKRGQNVTFRCDPISEHNRLYWYRQTLGQGPEFLTYFQNEAQLEKSRLLSDRFSAERPKGSFSTLEIQRTEQGDSAMYLCASPGGVGGSGNTIYFGEGSWLTVV.

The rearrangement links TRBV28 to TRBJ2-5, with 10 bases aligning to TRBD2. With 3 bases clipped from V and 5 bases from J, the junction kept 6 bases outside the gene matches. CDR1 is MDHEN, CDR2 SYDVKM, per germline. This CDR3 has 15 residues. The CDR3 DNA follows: TGTGCCAGCAGTTTCCAGCGGGGGGGTGCGGAGACCCAGTACTTC. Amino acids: CASSFQRGGAETQYF.

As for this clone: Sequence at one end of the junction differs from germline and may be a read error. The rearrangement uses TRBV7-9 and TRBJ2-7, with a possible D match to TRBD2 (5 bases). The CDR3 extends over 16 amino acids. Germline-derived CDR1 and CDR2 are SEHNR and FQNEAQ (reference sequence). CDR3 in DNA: TGTTCCAGCAGCTTTTATCAGCGGAGCCATAATTACGAGCAGTACTTC. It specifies CSSSFYQRSHNYEQYF.

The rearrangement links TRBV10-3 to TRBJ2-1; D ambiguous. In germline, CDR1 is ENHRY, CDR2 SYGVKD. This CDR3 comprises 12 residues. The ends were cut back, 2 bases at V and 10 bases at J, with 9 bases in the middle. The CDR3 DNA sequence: TGTGCCATCAGTGAGAGAGAGAACGAGCAGTTCTTC. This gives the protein CAISERENEQFF.

The CDR3 DNA reads TGTGCCAGCCAGGGTTTGAGCGTATACGAGCAGTACTTC. Its translation: CASQGLSVYEQYF. The chain is built from TRBV4-2 and TRBJ2-7; D perhaps matches TRBD1 (5 bases). The CDR3 covers 13 residues. CDR1 and CDR2 from the germline V gene are LGHNA and YNFKEQ. Trimming pared 8 bases from V and 4 bases from J, leaving 15 bases between.

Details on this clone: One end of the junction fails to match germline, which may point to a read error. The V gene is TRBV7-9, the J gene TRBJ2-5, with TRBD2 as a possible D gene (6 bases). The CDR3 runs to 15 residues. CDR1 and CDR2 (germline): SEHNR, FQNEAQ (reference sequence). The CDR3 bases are TGTTCCAGCAGCCCCCTAAGGAGGGAGCAAGAGACCCAGTACTTC. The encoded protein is CSSSPLRREQETQYF.

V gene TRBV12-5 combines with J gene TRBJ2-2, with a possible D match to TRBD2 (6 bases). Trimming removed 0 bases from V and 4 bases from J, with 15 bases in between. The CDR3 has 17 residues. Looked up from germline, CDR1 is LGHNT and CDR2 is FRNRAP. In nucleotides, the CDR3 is TGTGCTAGTGGTTTGGTACATATCGGGGGTTTCACCGGGGAGCTGTTTTTT. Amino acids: CASGLVHIGGFTGELFF.

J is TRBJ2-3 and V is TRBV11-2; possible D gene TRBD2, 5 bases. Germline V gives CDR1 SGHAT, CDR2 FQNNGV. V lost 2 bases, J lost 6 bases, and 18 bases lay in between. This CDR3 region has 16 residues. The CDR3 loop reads CASSLFRGYEEDTQYF. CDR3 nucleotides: TGTGCCAGCAGCTTATTCCGGGGTTATGAAGAGGATACGCAGTATTTT. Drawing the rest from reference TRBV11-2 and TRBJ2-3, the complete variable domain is EAGVAQSPRYKIIEKRQSVAFWCNPISGHATLYWYQQILGQGPKLLIQFQNNGVVDDSQLPKDRFSAERLKGVDSTLKIQPAKLEDSAVYLCASSLFRGYEEDTQYFGPGTRLTVL.

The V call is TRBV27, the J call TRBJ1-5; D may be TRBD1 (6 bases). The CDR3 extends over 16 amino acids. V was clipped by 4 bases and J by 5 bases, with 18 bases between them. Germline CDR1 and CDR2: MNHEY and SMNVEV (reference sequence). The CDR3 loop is CASSSEPQGRHQPQHF. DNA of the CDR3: TGTGCCAGCAGTTCAGAGCCACAGGGCCGACATCAGCCCCAGCATTTT.

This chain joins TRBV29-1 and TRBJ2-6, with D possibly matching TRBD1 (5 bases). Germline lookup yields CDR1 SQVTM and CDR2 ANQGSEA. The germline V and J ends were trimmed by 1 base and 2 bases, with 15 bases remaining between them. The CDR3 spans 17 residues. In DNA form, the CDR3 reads TGCAGCGTTGAAGGTAGGGGCAGGGAAACTGGGGCCAACGTCCTGACTTTC. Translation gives CSVEGRGRETGANVLTF.

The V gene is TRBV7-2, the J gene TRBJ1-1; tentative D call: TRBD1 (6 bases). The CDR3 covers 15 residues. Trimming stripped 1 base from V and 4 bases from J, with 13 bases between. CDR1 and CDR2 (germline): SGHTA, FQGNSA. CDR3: CASSLEGSQGTEAFF. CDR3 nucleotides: TGTGCCAGCAGCTTAGAGGGTTCACAGGGCACTGAAGCTTTCTTT.

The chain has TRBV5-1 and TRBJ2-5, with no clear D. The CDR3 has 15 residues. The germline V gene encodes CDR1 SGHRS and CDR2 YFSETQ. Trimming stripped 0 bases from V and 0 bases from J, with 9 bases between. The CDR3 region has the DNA TGCGCCAGCAGCTTGGAGAGGTCGTACCAAGAGACCCAGTACTTC. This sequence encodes CASSLERSYQETQYF.

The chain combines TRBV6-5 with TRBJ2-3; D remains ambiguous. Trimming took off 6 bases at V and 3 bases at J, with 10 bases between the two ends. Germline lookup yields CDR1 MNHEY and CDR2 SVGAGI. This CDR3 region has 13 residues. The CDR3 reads CASRRLTTDTQYF. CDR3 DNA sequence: TGTGCCAGCAGACGTCTTACTACAGATACGCAGTATTTT.

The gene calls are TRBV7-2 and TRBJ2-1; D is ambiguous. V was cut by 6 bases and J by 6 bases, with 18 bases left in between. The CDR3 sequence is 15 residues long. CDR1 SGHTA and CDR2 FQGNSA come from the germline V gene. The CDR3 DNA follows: TGTGCCAGCAGATCGTCCCGAGTTTCTCGCAATGAGCAGTTCTTC. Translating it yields CASRSSRVSRNEQFF.

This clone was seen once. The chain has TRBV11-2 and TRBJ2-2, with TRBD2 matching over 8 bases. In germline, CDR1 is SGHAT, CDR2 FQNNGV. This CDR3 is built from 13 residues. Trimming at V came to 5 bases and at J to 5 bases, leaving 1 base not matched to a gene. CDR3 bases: TGTGCCAGCAGCACTAGCGGAACCGGGGAGCTGTTTTTT. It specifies CASSTSGTGELFF.

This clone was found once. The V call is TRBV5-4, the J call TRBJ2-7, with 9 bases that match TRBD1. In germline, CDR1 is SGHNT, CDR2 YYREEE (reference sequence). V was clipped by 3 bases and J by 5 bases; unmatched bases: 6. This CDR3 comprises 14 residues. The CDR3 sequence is CASSSRTGADEQYF. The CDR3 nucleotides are TGTGCCAGCAGCTCACGGACAGGGGCCGACGAGCAGTACTTC.

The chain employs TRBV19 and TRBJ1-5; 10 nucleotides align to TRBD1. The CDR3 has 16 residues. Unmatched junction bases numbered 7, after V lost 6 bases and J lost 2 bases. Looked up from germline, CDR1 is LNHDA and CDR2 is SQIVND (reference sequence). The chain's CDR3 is CASRDRGKGGNQPQHF. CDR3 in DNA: TGTGCCAGTAGGGACAGGGGGAAAGGTGGCAATCAGCCCCAGCATTTT.

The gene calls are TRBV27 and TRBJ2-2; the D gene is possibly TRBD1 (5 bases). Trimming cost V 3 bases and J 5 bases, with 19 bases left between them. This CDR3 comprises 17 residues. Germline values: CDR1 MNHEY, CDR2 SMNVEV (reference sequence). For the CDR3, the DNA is TGTGCCAGCAGTTTCTGGCAGGGTCGAATTCTGACCGGGGAGCTGTTTTTT. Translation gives CASSFWQGRILTGELFF.

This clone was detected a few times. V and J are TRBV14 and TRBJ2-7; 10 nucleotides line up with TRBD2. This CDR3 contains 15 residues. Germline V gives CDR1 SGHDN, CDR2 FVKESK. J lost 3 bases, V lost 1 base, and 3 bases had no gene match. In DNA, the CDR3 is TGTGCCAGCAGCCAAGGGCTAGCGGGAGTCTACGAGCAGTACTTC. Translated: CASSQGLAGVYEQYF.